The text below deals with one TCR beta chain. Its specificity is not known. Individual cDNA molecules each carried unique molecular identifiers attached by the library. TCRdb reanalysed the RACE reads using MiXCR and keeps one entry per CDR3 protein. The sample yields approximately 73,000 distinct CDR3 sequences, 10% seen once. Trimming took off 6 bases at V and 7 bases at J, with 13 bases between the two ends. Germline V gives CDR1 MDHEN, CDR2 SYDVKM. There are 13 residues in the CDR3. This sample is drawn from a study of human T cells and chemical hapten exposure. Overall study: Skin of the upper inner arm, around 2 cm by around 2 cm, received 2% DPC for sensitization. Overall study findings and caveats: It should be noted that donors had alopecia, so their immune response may differ from healthy people's. Versus controls, expanded TCRs had significantly more large CDR3 similarity clusters.

The time point denotes: patch test 1, 2 weeks after DPC sensitization. Treatment reported: therapeutic diphenylcyclopropenone sensitization with weekly scalp DPC. The sequences come from whole blood, collected in connection with sensitization to the hapten diphenylcyclopropenone (DPC). The chain carries TRBV28 and TRBJ2-4; the D call may be TRBD1 or TRBD2 (5 bases each). This clonotype originated in a woman aged 45-60 years with alopecia areata. Some clones in this sample may be carry-over from other donors' samples. CDR3 nucleotide sequence: TGTGCCAGCAGCGAGGGGCAGGGCAACATTCAGTACTTC. It translates to CASSEGQGNIQYF.